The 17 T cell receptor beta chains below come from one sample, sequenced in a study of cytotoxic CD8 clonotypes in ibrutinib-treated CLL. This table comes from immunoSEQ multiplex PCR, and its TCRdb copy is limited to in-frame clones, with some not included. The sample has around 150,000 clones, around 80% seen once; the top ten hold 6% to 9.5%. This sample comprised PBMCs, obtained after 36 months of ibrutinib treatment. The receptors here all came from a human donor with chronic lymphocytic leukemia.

Written as DNA, the CDR3 is TGTGCCAGCAGTTATGGGACAGGAACTACCGGGGCCAACGTCCTGACTTTC. Translating it yields CASSYGTGTTGANVLTF. The chain employs TRBV27 and TRBJ2-6; TRBD1 agrees at 8 bases. The germline V gene encodes CDR1 MNHEY and CDR2 SMNVEV (reference sequence). V lost 4 bases and J lost 4; bases outside the gene matches: 9. This CDR3 contains 17 residues.

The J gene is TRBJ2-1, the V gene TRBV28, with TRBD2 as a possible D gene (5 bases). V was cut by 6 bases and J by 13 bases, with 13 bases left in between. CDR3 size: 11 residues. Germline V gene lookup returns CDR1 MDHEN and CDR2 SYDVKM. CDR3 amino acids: CASRSDYKQFF. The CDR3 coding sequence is TGTGCCAGCAGGTCCGACTATAAACAGTTCTTC.

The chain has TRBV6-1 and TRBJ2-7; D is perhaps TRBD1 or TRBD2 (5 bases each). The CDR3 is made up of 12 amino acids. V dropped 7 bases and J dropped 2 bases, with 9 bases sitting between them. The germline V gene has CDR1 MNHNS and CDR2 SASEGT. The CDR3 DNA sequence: TGTGCCAGCAAACGGGACGCCTACGAGCAGTACTTC. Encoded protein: CASKRDAYEQYF.

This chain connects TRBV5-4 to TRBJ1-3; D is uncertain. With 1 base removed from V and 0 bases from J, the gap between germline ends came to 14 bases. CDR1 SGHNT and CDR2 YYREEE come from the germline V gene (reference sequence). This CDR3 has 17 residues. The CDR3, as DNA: TGTGCCAGCAGCTTGTTGAATTCCAGGAGCTCTGGAAACACCATATATTTT. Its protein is CASSLLNSRSSGNTIYF. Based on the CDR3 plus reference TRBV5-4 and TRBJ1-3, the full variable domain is ETGVTQSPTHLIKTRGQQVTLRCSSQSGHNTVSWYQQALGQGPQFIFQYYREEENGRGNFPPRFSGLQFPNYSSELNVNALELDDSALYLCASSLLNSRSSGNTIYFGEGSWLTVV.

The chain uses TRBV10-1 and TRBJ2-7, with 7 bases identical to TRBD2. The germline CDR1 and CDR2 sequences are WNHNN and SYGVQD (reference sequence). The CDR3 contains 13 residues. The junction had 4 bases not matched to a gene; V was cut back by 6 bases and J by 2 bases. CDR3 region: CASRASGAYEQYF. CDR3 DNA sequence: TGCGCCAGCAGGGCTAGCGGTGCCTACGAGCAGTACTTC.

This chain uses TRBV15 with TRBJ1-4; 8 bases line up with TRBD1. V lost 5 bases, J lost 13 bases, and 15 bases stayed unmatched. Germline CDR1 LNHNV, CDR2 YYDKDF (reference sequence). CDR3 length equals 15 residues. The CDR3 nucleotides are TGTGCCACCAGCTTTCAGGGGGCGCTCGGAAAAAGACTGTTTTTT. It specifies CATSFQGALGKRLFF.

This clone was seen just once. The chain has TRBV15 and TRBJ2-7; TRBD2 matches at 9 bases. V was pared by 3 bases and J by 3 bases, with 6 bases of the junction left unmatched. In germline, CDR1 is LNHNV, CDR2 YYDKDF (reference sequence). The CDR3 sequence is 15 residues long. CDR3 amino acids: CATSSKVAGVYEQYF. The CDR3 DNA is TGTGCCACCAGCAGCAAAGTAGCGGGAGTCTACGAGCAGTACTTC.

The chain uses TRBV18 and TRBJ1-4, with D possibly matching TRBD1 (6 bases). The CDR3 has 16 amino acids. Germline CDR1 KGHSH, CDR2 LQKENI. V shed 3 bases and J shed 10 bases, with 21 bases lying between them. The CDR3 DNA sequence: TGTGCCAGCTCACCGGGACAACTGCTTAATGACGGAAAACTGTTTTTT. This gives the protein CASSPGQLLNDGKLFF.

CDR3 sequence (DNA): TGTGCCAGCAGCGATAGGTCCGCGGGGAAAATCAATGAGCAGTTCTTC. Residues: CASSDRSAGKINEQFF. The V call is TRBV11-1, the J call TRBJ2-1; tentative D call: TRBD2 (6 bases). The CDR3 has 16 amino acids. Germline-derived CDR1 and CDR2 are SGHAT and FQDESV (reference sequence). The V gene lost 5 bases and the J gene lost 6 bases, with 20 bases spanning the gap.

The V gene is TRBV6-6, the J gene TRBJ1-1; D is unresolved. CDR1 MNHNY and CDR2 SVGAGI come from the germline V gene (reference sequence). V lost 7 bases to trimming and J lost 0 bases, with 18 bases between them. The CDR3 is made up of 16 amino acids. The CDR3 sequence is CASKPISRSMNTEAFF. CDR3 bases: TGTGCCAGCAAACCAATCAGCCGTTCTATGAACACTGAAGCTTTCTTT.

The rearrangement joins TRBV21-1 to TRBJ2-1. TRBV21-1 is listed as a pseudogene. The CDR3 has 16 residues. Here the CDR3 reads CASSKVGASAHNEQFF. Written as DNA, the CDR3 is TGTGCCAGCAGCAAAGTGGGGGCTAGCGCCCACAATGAGCAGTTCTTC.

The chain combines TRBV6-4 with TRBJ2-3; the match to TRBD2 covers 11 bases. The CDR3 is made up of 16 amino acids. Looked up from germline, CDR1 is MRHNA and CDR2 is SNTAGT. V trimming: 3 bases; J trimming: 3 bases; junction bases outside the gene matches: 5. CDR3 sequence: CASSEGSGGATDTQYF. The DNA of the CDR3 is TGTGCCAGCAGTGAGGGTAGCGGGGGGGCTACAGATACGCAGTATTTT.

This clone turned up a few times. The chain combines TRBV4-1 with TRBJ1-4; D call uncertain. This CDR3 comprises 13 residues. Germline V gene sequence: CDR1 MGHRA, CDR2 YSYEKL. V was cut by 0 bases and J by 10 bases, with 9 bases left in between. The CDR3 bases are TGCGCCAGCAGCCAAGAAAGAGAAGGAAAACTGTTTTTT. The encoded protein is CASSQEREGKLFF.

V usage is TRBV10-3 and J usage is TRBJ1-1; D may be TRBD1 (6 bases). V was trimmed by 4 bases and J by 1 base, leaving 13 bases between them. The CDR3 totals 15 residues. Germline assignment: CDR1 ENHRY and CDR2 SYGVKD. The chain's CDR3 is CAISGSGQPNTEAFF. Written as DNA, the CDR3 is TGTGCCATCAGTGGAAGCGGACAGCCGAACACTGAAGCTTTCTTT.

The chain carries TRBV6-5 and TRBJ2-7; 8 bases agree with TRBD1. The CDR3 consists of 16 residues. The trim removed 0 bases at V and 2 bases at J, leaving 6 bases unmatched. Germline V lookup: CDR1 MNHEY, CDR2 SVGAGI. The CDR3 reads CASSYSRPGQAYEQYF. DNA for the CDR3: TGTGCCAGCAGTTACTCAAGGCCGGGACAGGCCTACGAGCAGTACTTC.

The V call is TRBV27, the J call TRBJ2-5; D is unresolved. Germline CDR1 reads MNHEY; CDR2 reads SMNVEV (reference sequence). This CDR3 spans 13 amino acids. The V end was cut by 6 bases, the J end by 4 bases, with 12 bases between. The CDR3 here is CASSEASLETQYF. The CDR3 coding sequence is TGTGCCAGCAGCGAGGCGAGCTTAGAGACCCAGTACTTC.

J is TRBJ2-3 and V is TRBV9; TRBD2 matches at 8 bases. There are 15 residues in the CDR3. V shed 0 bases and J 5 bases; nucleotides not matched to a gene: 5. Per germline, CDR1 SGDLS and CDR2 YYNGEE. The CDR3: CASSVGALAGDTQYF. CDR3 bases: TGTGCCAGCAGCGTAGGCGCCCTAGCGGGAGATACGCAGTATTTT.